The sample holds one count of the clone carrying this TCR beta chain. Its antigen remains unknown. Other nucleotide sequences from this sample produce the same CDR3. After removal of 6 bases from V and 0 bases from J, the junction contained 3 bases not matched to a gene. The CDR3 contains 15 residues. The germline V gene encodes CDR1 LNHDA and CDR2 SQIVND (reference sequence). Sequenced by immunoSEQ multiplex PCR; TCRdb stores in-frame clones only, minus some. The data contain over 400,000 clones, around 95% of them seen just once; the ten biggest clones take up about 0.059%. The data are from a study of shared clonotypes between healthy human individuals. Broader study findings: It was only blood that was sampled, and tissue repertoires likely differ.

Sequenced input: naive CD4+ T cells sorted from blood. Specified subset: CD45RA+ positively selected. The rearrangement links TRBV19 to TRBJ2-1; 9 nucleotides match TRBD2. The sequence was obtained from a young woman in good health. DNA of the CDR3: TGTGCCAGTAGCCCGACTAGCGGCTCCTACAATGAGCAGTTCTTC. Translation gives CASSPTSGSYNEQFF.